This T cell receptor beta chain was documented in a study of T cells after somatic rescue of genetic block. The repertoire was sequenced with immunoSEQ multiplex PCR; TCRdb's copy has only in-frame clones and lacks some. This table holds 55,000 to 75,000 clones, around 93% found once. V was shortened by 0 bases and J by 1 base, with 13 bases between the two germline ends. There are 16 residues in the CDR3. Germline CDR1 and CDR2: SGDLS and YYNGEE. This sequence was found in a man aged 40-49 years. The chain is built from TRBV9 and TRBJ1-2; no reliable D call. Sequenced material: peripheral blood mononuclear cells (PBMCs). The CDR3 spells CASSVAPRDLNYGYTF. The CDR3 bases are TGTGCCAGCAGCGTAGCCCCCCGAGATCTTAACTATGGCTACACCTTC.